These 26 T cell receptor beta chains came from one sample sequenced in a study of blood T cell repertoires in COVID-19. Generated by immunoSEQ multiplex PCR, the TCRdb table keeps only in-frame clones and is missing some. This table holds about 280,000 clones, around 80% found once. The sequenced sample was PBMCs or T cells enriched from blood (not recorded which). These receptors were taken from a man between 35 and 55 years old who had been exposed to COVID-19.

The chain joins TRBV5-1 to TRBJ1-4; the D is unclear. CDR1 is SGHRS, CDR2 YFSETQ, per germline. Trimming removed 4 bases from V and 0 bases from J, with 13 bases in between. CDR3 length: 16 amino acids. The CDR3 sequence: CASSSRQATTNEKLFF. The CDR3 DNA reads TGCGCCAGCAGCAGCAGGCAGGCTACAACTAATGAAAAACTGTTTTTT.

V usage is TRBV30 and J usage is TRBJ1-1; 7 bases are a match to TRBD1. With 0 bases clipped from V and 4 bases from J, the junction kept 14 bases outside the gene matches. This CDR3 has 17 residues. Germline V gene sequence: CDR1 GTSNPN, CDR2 SVGIG (reference sequence). CDR3 region: CAWSVPLTGHRGTEAFF. DNA of the CDR3: TGTGCCTGGAGTGTACCCCTGACAGGCCACAGGGGCACTGAAGCTTTCTTT.

The V and J genes are TRBV6-5 and TRBJ2-7, with D uncertain. The CDR3 has 13 amino acids. Germline V gene data show CDR1 as MNHEY and CDR2 as SVGAGI. V lost 6 bases and J 1 base, leaving 10 bases between the germline ends. The DNA for the CDR3 is TGTGCCAGCAGGGGCCTAACTTCCTACGAGCAGTACTTC. Translating it yields CASRGLTSYEQYF.

This clone was seen a handful of times. The rearrangement joins TRBV19 to TRBJ1-5, with D uncertain. Between the trimmed V and J ends, which lost 7 bases and 2 bases, there was a span of 15 bases. CDR1 is LNHDA and CDR2 is SQIVND in the germline V gene (reference sequence). The length of the CDR3 is 15 residues. The CDR3 DNA reads TGTGCCAGTAATTCGGACTCTCGGGGCAATCAGCCCCAGCATTTT. It yields the protein CASNSDSRGNQPQHF.

CDR3 residues: CASSYHGRGSIQETQYF. The CDR3 DNA is TGTGCCAGTTCCTACCATGGCAGGGGGTCGATCCAAGAGACCCAGTACTTC. The J gene is TRBJ2-5, the V gene TRBV19, with 7 positions matching TRBD1. Germline V gives CDR1 LNHDA, CDR2 SQIVND (reference sequence). V lost 8 bases to trimming and J lost 1 base; unmatched junction nucleotides: 16. CDR3 length: 17 residues.

This clone was detected only a few times. The J gene is TRBJ1-2, the V gene TRBV10-3; D may be TRBD1 (5 bases). The V and J ends lost 7 bases and 2 bases respectively, with 14 bases between them. This CDR3 region has 14 residues. The V gene's germline CDR1 is ENHRY and CDR2 SYGVKD. The CDR3 protein is CAIKKTESNYGYTF. The DNA of the CDR3 is TGTGCCATCAAGAAGACAGAGTCGAACTATGGCTACACCTTC.

The chain employs TRBV30 and TRBJ2-2, with a possible D match to TRBD1 (5 bases). CDR3 length: 13 amino acids. Germline CDR1 GTSNPN, CDR2 SVGIG (reference sequence). Trimming removed 5 bases from V and 2 bases from J, with 9 bases in between. In DNA form, the CDR3 reads TGTGCCTGGGTGACAGTTAACACCGGGGAGCTGTTTTTT. Residues: CAWVTVNTGELFF. Combining the CDR3 with reference TRBV30 and TRBJ2-2 gives the whole variable domain SQTIHQWPATLVQPVGSPLSLECTVEGTSNPNLYWYRQAAGRGLQLLFYSVGIGQISSEVPQNLSASRPQDRQFILSSKKLLLSDSGFYLCAWVTVNTGELFFGEGSRLTVL.

The V call is TRBV29-1, the J call TRBJ2-2; D possibly corresponds to TRBD2 (6 bases). The germline gives CDR1 SQVTM, CDR2 ANQGSEA. V was cut by 7 bases and J by 4 bases, with 19 bases left in between. This CDR3 has 15 residues. As DNA, the CDR3 is TGCAGCGCCGTAGCGGACCAAAAGCTCACCGGGGAGCTGTTTTTT. Translation gives CSAVADQKLTGELFF.

J is TRBJ2-5 and V is TRBV19; D is perhaps TRBD1 (5 bases). Germline CDR1 reads LNHDA; CDR2 reads SQIVND (reference sequence). V was shortened by 6 bases and J by 4 bases, with 12 bases between the two germline ends. The CDR3 has 13 amino acids. The CDR3 region is CASRGLAPETQYF. The CDR3 coding sequence is TGTGCCAGTAGGGGGCTCGCGCCAGAGACCCAGTACTTC.

V and J are TRBV27 and TRBJ1-6, with 8 bases matching TRBD1. Per germline, CDR1 MNHEY and CDR2 SMNVEV (reference sequence). J gave up 9 bases and V 7 bases, and 8 bases lay outside the gene matches. The CDR3 has 14 residues. The CDR3 here is CASKRTGSSSPLHF. The CDR3 nucleotides read TGTGCCAGCAAGCGGACAGGGAGTAGTTCACCCCTCCACTTT.

The V gene is TRBV9, the J gene TRBJ2-1; 8 bases are a match to TRBD1. V gave up 4 bases and J gave up 0 bases; unmatched junction bases: 12. This CDR3 contains 18 residues. Germline CDR1 reads SGDLS; CDR2 reads YYNGEE. The CDR3 nucleotides are TGTGCCAGCAGCCCGGGGACAGGCCTCCGGAGCTCCTACAATGAGCAGTTCTTC. This codes for CASSPGTGLRSSYNEQFF.

This chain links TRBV5-1 with TRBJ2-7; 8 bases align to TRBD1. This CDR3 region has 15 residues. The ends lost 4 bases at V and 4 bases at J; junction bases unmatched: 10. Germline CDR1 and CDR2: SGHRS and YFSETQ. DNA of the CDR3: TGCGCCAGCAGCCGATTACAGGGGGATACGTACGAGCAGTACTTC. Translating gives CASSRLQGDTYEQYF.

The chain couples TRBV29-1 to TRBJ2-3; D ambiguous. V dropped 6 bases and J dropped 2 bases, with 9 bases sitting between them. The length of the CDR3 is 12 residues. Germline CDR1 reads SQVTM; CDR2 reads ANQGSEA. DNA for the CDR3: TGCAGCGTCAAAACTTCCACAGATACGCAGTATTTT. The encoded protein is CSVKTSTDTQYF.

This chain links TRBV30 with TRBJ1-3; D might be TRBD1 (6 bases). The CDR3 has 17 amino acids. Trimming removed 3 bases at V and 0 bases at J, with 18 bases between. CDR1 is GTSNPN and CDR2 is SVGIG in the germline V gene (reference sequence). Written as DNA, the CDR3 is TGTGCCTGGAGCTCCTCTCGGACAGAAAGCTCTGGAAACACCATATATTTT. It translates to CAWSSSRTESSGNTIYF.

In this sample, this clone turned up a few times. The chain joins TRBV11-2 to TRBJ2-7, with 9 bases identical to TRBD1. Germline assignment: CDR1 SGHAT and CDR2 FQNNGV. J gave up 2 bases and V 5 bases, and 4 bases lay outside the gene matches. This CDR3 is 14 amino acids long. CDR3 bases: TGTGCCAGCAGCACGACAGGGGGAGCCTACGAGCAGTACTTC. Its protein product is CASSTTGGAYEQYF.

This sequence joins TRBV10-2 and TRBJ2-3; the match to TRBD2 covers 8 bases. Trimming took 7 bases from V and 12 from J; bases not matched to a gene: 9. CDR1 and CDR2 (germline): WSHSY, SAAADI. CDR3 size: 12 residues. DNA of the CDR3: TGCGCCAGCATCGGGAGGGGATTTATTCAGTATTTT. Encoded protein: CASIGRGFIQYF.

In its sample, this clone was seen a few times. This rearrangement joins TRBV7-3 to TRBJ2-3; 10 bases map to TRBD2. V lost 2 bases, J lost 3 bases, and 17 bases stayed unmatched. The CDR3 has 20 residues. Germline-derived CDR1 and CDR2 are SGHTA and FQGTGA. CDR3 amino acids: CASSLQGLAGGSVLTDTQYF. CDR3 coding DNA: TGTGCCAGCAGCTTACAGGGGTTAGCGGGAGGTTCTGTTTTGACAGATACGCAGTATTTT.

This chain joins TRBV4-1 and TRBJ2-1, with 9 bases aligning to TRBD2. The CDR3 loop spans 17 amino acids. The trim removed 0 bases at V and 4 bases at J, leaving 7 bases unmatched. CDR1 and CDR2 from the germline V gene are MGHRA and YSYEKL. The CDR3 protein is CASSQDSTSGPYNEQFF. The CDR3 DNA reads TGCGCCAGCAGCCAAGATAGCACTAGCGGGCCTTACAATGAGCAGTTCTTC.

This clone was observed a few times. The rearrangement uses TRBV4-2 and TRBJ1-4; D gene uncertain. CDR1 is LGHNA, CDR2 YNFKEQ, per germline. The ends were cut back, 0 bases at V and 5 bases at J, with 10 bases in the middle. This CDR3 region has 15 residues. The CDR3 is CASSQDHSLNEKLFF. The CDR3 region has the DNA TGTGCCAGCAGCCAAGATCACAGTTTGAATGAAAAACTGTTTTTT.

This clone has only one observation. The chain uses TRBV5-8 and TRBJ2-5; 16 bases match TRBD2. J was trimmed by 7 bases and V by 4 bases; bases with no gene match: 10. Germline V gene data show CDR1 as SGHTS and CDR2 as YDEGEE. The CDR3 is 17 residues long. This CDR3 is CASSHGTSGRALGTQYF. The CDR3 nucleotides read TGTGCCAGCAGCCACGGGACTAGCGGGAGGGCCCTCGGGACCCAGTACTTC.

J is TRBJ1-6 and V is TRBV6-5, with a tentative D call TRBD1 (6 bases). V dropped 6 bases and J dropped 5 bases, with 11 bases sitting between them. Germline-derived CDR1 and CDR2 are MNHEY and SVGAGI. The CDR3 spans 14 residues. The CDR3 nucleotides are TGTGCCAGCAGGAGGGACACTGATAATTCACCCCTCCACTTT. Translated: CASRRDTDNSPLHF.

The chain has TRBV24-1 and TRBJ2-5; the match to TRBD2 covers 7 bases. The germline V gene has CDR1 KGHDR and CDR2 SFDVKD. This CDR3 has 15 amino acids. The V segment lost 9 bases and the J segment 5 bases; nucleotides outside the gene matches: 14. DNA of the CDR3: TGTGCCACCGGGGGGGATGGCGGGAGTCGGGAGACCCAGTACTTC. As protein: CATGGDGGSRETQYF.

The chain combines TRBV11-3 with TRBJ2-5; tentative D call: TRBD2 (6 bases). Germline V gives CDR1 SGHNT, CDR2 YENEEA. Trimming pared 5 bases from V and 2 bases from J, leaving 18 bases between. The CDR3 is made up of 16 amino acids. The CDR3 nucleotides read TGTGCCAGCAGCCAACGAGGCCTAGCGTCTCAAGAGACCCAGTACTTC. Translating it yields CASSQRGLASQETQYF. Using reference TRBV11-3 and TRBJ2-5 for the parts outside the CDR3, the full variable domain is EAGVVQSPRYKIIEKKQPVAFWCNPISGHNTLYWYLQNLGQGPELLIRYENEEAVDDSQLPKDRFSAERLKGVDSTLKIQPAELGDSAVYLCASSQRGLASQETQYFGPGTRLLVL.

CDR3 region: CASSLGPAGANTEAFF. The CDR3 DNA is TGCGCCAGCAGCCTGGGACCGGCGGGCGCTAACACTGAAGCTTTCTTT. The gene calls are TRBV5-1 and TRBJ1-1; maybe TRBD1 (5 bases). Trimming pared 4 bases from V and 2 bases from J, leaving 18 bases between. The length of the CDR3 is 16 residues. From germline, CDR1 is SGHRS and CDR2 YFSETQ.

The chain joins TRBV25-1 to TRBJ1-1; no clear D gene. The CDR3 covers 12 residues. Germline lookup yields CDR1 MGHDK and CDR2 SYGVNS. Between the trimmed V and J ends, which lost 8 bases and 1 base, there was a span of 8 bases. This CDR3 reads CASGGGNTEAFF. CDR3 in DNA: TGTGCCAGCGGTGGCGGGAACACTGAAGCTTTCTTT.

The chain uses TRBV28 and TRBJ2-5; D is perhaps TRBD1 (5 bases). The CDR3 spans 13 residues. Germline CDR1 is MDHEN and CDR2 is SYDVKM. The ends were cut back, 3 bases at V and 5 bases at J, with 10 bases in the middle. In nucleotides, the CDR3 is TGTGCCAGCAGTTTGGCAGGGCTGGAGACCCAGTACTTC. It is translated as CASSLAGLETQYF.